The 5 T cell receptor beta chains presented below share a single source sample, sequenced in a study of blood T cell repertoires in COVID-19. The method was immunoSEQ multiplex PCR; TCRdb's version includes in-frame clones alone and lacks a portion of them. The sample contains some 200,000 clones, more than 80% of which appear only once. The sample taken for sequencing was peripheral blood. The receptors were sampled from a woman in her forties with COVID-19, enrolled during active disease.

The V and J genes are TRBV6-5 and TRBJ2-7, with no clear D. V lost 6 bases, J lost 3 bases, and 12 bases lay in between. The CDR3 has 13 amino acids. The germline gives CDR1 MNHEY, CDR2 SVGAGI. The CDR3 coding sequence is TGTGCCAGCAGGCCCGGTCCAAGCTACGAGCAGTACTTC. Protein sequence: CASRPGPSYEQYF.

CDR3 nucleotides: TGTGCCAGCAGCCAAGAGTTAGGACTAGCCGGGGAGACCCAGTACTTC. This gives the protein CASSQELGLAGETQYF. The chain carries TRBV4-2 and TRBJ2-5; 8 bases agree with TRBD2. The CDR3 is 16 residues long. Germline V gene sequence: CDR1 LGHNA, CDR2 YNFKEQ. The junction had 8 bases not matched to a gene; V was cut back by 0 bases and J by 5 bases.

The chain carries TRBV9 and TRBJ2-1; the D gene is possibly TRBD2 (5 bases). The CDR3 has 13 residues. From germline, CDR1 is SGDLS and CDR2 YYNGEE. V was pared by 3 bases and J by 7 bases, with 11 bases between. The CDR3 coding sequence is TGTGCCAGCAGCGGAGAACTAGTTAATGAGCAGTTCTTC. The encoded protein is CASSGELVNEQFF.

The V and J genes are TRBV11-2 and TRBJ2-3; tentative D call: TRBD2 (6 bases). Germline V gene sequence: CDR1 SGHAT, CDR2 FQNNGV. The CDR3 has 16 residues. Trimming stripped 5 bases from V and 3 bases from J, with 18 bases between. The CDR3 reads CASSLNVGLTTDTQYF. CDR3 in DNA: TGTGCCAGCAGCCTGAACGTGGGACTGACGACAGATACGCAGTATTTT.

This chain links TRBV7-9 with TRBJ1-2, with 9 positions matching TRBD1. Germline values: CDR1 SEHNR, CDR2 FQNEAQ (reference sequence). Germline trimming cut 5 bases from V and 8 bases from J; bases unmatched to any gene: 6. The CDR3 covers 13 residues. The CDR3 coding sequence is TGTGCCAGCAGCCCACAGGGGGCAGGGGGCTACACCTTC. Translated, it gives CASSPQGAGGYTF.